The source of this TCR beta chain is a study of T cell changes during pregnancy in multiple sclerosis. The CDR3 sequence is 15 residues long. Trimming removed 5 bases at V and 2 bases at J, with 13 bases between. The germline V gene has CDR1 SGHVS and CDR2 FQNEAQ. Some clones are missing from TCRdb's copy, which holds only in-frame ones; the method was immunoSEQ multiplex PCR. This table holds 25,000 to 30,000 clones, 93% found once. The source of this sequence is a female donor with multiple sclerosis, enrolled in a pregnancy study. V gene TRBV7-8 combines with J gene TRBJ1-3; tentatively, D is TRBD1 (6 bases). Here the sequenced sample was CD4+ T cells from peripheral blood mononuclear cells, taken after pregnancy. CDR3 region: CASSTQQGAGNTIYF. In nucleotides, the CDR3 is TGTGCCAGCAGCACACAACAGGGAGCTGGAAACACCATATATTTT.